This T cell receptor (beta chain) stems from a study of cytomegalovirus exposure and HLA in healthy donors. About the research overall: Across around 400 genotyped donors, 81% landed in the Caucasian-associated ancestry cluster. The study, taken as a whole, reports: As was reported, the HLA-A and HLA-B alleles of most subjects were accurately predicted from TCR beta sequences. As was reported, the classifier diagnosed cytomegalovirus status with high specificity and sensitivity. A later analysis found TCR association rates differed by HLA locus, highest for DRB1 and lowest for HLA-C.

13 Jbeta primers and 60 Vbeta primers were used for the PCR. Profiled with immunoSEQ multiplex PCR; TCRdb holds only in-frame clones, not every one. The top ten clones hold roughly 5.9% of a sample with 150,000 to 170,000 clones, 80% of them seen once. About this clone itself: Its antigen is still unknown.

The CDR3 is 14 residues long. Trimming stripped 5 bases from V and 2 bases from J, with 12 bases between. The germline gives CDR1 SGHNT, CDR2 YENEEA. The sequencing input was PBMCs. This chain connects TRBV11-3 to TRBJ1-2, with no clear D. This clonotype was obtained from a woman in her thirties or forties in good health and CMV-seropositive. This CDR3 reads CASSPTHYNYGYTF. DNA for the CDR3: TGTGCCAGCAGCCCAACCCACTACAACTATGGCTACACCTTC.